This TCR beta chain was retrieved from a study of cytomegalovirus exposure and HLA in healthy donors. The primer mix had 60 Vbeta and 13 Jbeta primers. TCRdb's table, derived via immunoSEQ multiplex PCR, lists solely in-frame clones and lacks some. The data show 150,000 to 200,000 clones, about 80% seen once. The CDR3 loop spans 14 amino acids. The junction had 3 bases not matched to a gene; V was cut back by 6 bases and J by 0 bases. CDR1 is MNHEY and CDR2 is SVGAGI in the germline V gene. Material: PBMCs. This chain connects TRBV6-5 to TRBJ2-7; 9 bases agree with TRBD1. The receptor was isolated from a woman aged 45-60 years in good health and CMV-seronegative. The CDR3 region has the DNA TGTGCCAGCAGGGGGACAGGGAGCTCCTACGAGCAGTACTTC. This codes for CASRGTGSSYEQYF.